This T cell receptor beta chain was captured by sequencing in a study of shared clonotypes between healthy human individuals. Researchers divided each subset's genomic DNA evenly across several immunoSEQ plates. Clones were read by immunoSEQ multiplex PCR, and TCRdb kept only the in-frame ones, dropping some. Among 550,000 to 700,000 clones listed, roughly 73% were seen once. The CDR3 has 13 residues. Trimming stripped 5 bases from V and 5 bases from J, with 13 bases between. The V gene's germline CDR1 is MNHEY and CDR2 SMNVEV (reference sequence). On this clone itself: Antigen specificity is unknown.

Study-level findings and limits: Investigators collected only blood, and repertoires in tissues likely differ.

The material sequenced was memory CD4+ T cells sorted from blood. Subset here: CD45RA-negative fraction. This chain uses TRBV27 with TRBJ2-7; tentative D call: TRBD1 (6 bases). This clonotype was sampled from a woman aged 25-40 years in good health. CDR3: CASSTNRVHEQYF. The CDR3 DNA sequence: TGTGCCAGCAGTACAAACAGGGTCCACGAGCAGTACTTC.